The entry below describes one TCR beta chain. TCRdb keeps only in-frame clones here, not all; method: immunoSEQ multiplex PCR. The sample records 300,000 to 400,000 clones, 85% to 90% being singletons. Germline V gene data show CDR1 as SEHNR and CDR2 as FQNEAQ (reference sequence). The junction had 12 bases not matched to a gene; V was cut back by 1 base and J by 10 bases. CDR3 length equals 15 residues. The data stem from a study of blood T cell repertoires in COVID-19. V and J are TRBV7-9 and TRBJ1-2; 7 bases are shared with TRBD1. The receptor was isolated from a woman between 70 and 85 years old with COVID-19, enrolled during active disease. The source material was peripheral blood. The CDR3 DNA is TGTGCCAGCAGCTTAGGGGGCCGGGACAGAGAGTTCTACACCTTC. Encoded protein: CASSLGGRDREFYTF. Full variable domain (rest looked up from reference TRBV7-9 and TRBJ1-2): DTGVSQNPRHKITKRGQNVTFRCDPISEHNRLYWYRQTLGQGPEFLTYFQNEAQLEKSRLLSDRFSAERPKGSFSTLEIQRTEQGDSAMYLCASSLGGRDREFYTFGSGTRLTVV.